This is a list of T cell receptor beta chains from one sample in a study of HIV-infected patients and healthy controls. TCRdb re-called the 5' RACE reads through MiXCR, storing one row per CDR3 protein. The sample has 17,000 or so distinct CDR3 sequences, approximately 5.8% seen once; the top ten hold about 2%. The sequenced material came from blood. The origin of the receptors is an adult in good health. Each CDR3 is given with its conserved first and last residue. The D gene is left open where the match is weak. Expanded clones get a size class; other rows say once, few or many, or leave the size out.

D gene	V gene	clone size	J gene	CDR3 protein	CDR3 DNA
-	TRBV7-9	medium-sized	TRBJ2-7	CASSPASYEQYF	TGTGCCAGCAGCCCCGCGTCCTACGAGCAGTACTTC
TRBD1	TRBV20-1	many	TRBJ2-2	CSASRDRGFTGELFF	TGCAGTGCTAGTCGGGACAGGGGGTTTACCGGGGAGCTGTTTTTT
-	TRBV27	many	TRBJ1-1	CASSSSVVAGHMNTEAFF	TGTGCCAGCAGTTCGTCGGTCGTAGCGGGACATATGAACACTGAAGCTTTCTTT
-	TRBV18	many	TRBJ1-2	CASSPPTRTANYGYTF	TGTGCCAGCTCACCACCGACGCGAACAGCCAACTATGGCTACACCTTC
TRBD2	TRBV6-6	many	TRBJ2-4	CASSLGTSGGWPKYF	TGTGCCAGCAGTTTAGGGACTAGCGGGGGTTGGCCCAAGTACTTC
-	TRBV5-1	many	TRBJ2-5	CASGSQAGETQYF	TGCGCCAGCGGGAGTCAGGCTGGGGAGACCCAGTACTTC
-	TRBV4-2	many	TRBJ2-1	CASSQVLGTGGNEQFF	TGTGCCAGCAGCCAAGTGCTCGGGACTGGGGGCAATGAGCAGTTCTTC
-	TRBV7-2	many	TRBJ1-5	CATGPGGNQPQHF	TGTGCCACCGGGCCCGGAGGCAATCAGCCCCAGCATTTT
-	TRBV20-1	many	TRBJ2-2	CSARKVPGELFF	TGCAGTGCTAGAAAGGTTCCCGGGGAGCTGTTTTTT
-	TRBV12-3/TRBV12-4	many	TRBJ1-1	CASSLGGGAFF	TGTGCCAGCAGTTTAGGAGGGGGAGCTTTCTTT
-	TRBV2	many	TRBJ1-1	CASIVGRGDTEAFF	TGTGCCAGCATCGTGGGTCGAGGTGACACTGAAGCTTTCTTT
TRBD1	TRBV18	many	TRBJ2-7	CASSSPGTGKYEQYF	TGTGCCAGCTCATCCCCCGGGACAGGGAAATACGAGCAGTACTTC
-	TRBV19	many	TRBJ2-4	CASSTSPRRGSLAKNIQYF	TGTGCCAGTAGTACTTCCCCGCGCAGGGGTTCACTAGCCAAAAACATTCAGTACTTC
TRBD1	TRBV2	many	TRBJ1-1	CASSEIRDRGGVMNTEAFF	TGTGCCAGCAGTGAAATTCGGGACAGGGGAGGGGTGATGAACACTGAAGCTTTCTTT
-	TRBV12-3/TRBV12-4	medium-sized	TRBJ2-1	CASSLSSLNEQFF	TGTGCCAGCAGCCTTTCTTCTCTAAATGAGCAGTTCTTC
-	TRBV5-6	many	TRBJ1-1	CASSLGVERNTEAFF	TGTGCCAGCAGCTTGGGCGTTGAGAGGAACACTGAAGCTTTCTTT
TRBD1	TRBV20-1	many	TRBJ1-6	CSAREGTGVEDSPLHF	TGCAGTGCTAGAGAAGGGACAGGGGTGGAAGATTCACCCCTCCACTTT
-	TRBV24-1	many	TRBJ2-5	CATSETVRETQYF	TGTGCCACCAGTGAGACAGTCCGCGAGACCCAGTACTTC
-	TRBV21-1	many	TRBJ1-4	CASSPPDPNQESTNEKLFF	TGTGCCAGCAGCCCTCCCGACCCAAACCAGGAGTCGACTAATGAAAAACTGTTTTTT
TRBD1	TRBV6-5	many	TRBJ2-4	CASSRWRDRGVGKNIQYF	TGTGCCAGCAGCCGGTGGAGGGACAGGGGAGTTGGCAAAAACATTCAGTACTTC
-	TRBV5-1	-	TRBJ2-7	CASGHQGRLYEQYF	TGCGCCAGCGGACACCAGGGGCGCTTGTACGAGCAGTACTTC
-	TRBV5-1	-	TRBJ2-1	CASSFTGGDHNEQFF	TGCGCCAGCAGCTTTACCGGGGGTGATCACAATGAGCAGTTCTTC
-	TRBV6-6	many	TRBJ1-1	CASSYGWGKNTEAFF	TGTGCCAGCAGTTACGGTTGGGGGAAAAACACTGAAGCTTTCTTT
-	TRBV4-2	many	TRBJ2-5	CASSSPFAETQYF	TGTGCCAGCAGCTCCCCATTCGCCGAGACCCAGTACTTC
TRBD2	TRBV6-4	many	TRBJ2-3	CASSDSAGGTTDTQYF	TGTGCCAGCAGTGACTCTGCGGGGGGAACGACAGATACGCAGTATTTT
TRBD2	TRBV11-2	many	TRBJ2-3	CASSSGTSGFTDTQYF	TGTGCCAGCAGCTCCGGGACTAGCGGTTTTACAGATACGCAGTATTTT
TRBD1	TRBV29-1	many	TRBJ2-5	CSVRTGGETQYF	TGCAGCGTTCGGACAGGGGGAGAGACCCAGTACTTC
-	TRBV5-1	-	TRBJ1-2	CASSRSLRDTYGYTF	TGCGCCAGCAGTCGTTCTTTAAGGGACACTTATGGCTACACCTTC
TRBD1	TRBV7-8	medium-sized	TRBJ1-2	CASSLRQGISGYTF	TGTGCCAGCAGCTTAAGACAGGGAATAAGCGGCTACACCTTC
-	TRBV7-3	few	TRBJ2-5	CASSLANLETQYF	TGTGCCAGCAGCTTAGCCAACTTAGAGACCCAGTACTTC
-	TRBV6-6	many	TRBJ2-5	CATWLGVETQYF	TGTGCCACATGGCTGGGGGTTGAGACCCAGTACTTC
-	TRBV18	many	TRBJ2-6	CASSPYSGANVLTF	TGTGCCAGCTCACCCTACTCTGGGGCCAACGTCCTGACTTTC
TRBD2	TRBV6-1	medium-sized	TRBJ2-3	CASSGGLAGARTDTQYF	TGTGCCAGCAGTGGGGGACTAGCGGGGGCCCGCACAGATACGCAGTATTTT
-	TRBV19	many	TRBJ1-1	CASSTIGVALNTEAFF	TGTGCCAGTAGTACAATAGGGGTAGCTCTGAACACTGAAGCTTTCTTT
-	TRBV4-2	-	TRBJ2-3	CASSQDLLGGTDTQYF	TGTGCCAGCAGCCAAGATCTCTTAGGCGGTACAGATACGCAGTATTTT
TRBD1	TRBV6-1	many	TRBJ1-3	CASSTYPPGQAIYTIYF	TGTGCCAGCAGTACCTATCCGCCGGGACAGGCCATTTACACCATATATTTT